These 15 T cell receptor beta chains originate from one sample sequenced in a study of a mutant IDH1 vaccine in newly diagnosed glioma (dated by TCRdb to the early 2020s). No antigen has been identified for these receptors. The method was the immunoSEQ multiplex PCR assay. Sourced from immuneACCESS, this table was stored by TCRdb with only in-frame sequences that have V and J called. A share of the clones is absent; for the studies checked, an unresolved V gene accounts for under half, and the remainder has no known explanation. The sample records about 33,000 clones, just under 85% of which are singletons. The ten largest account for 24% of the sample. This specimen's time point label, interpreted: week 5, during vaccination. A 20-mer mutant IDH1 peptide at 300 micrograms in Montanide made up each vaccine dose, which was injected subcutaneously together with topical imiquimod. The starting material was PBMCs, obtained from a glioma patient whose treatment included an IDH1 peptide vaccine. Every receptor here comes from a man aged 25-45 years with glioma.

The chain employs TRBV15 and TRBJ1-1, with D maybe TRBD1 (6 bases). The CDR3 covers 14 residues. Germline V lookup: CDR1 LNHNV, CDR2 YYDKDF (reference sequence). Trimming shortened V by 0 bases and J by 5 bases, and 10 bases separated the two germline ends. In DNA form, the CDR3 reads TGTGCCACCAGCAGAGACAGGGGTGAGACTGAAGCTTTCTTT. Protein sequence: CATSRDRGETEAFF.

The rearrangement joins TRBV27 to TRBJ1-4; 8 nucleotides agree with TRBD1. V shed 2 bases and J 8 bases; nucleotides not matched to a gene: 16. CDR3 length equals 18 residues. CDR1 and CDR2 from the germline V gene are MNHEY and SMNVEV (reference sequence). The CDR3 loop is CASSLEGTGSPEGEKLFF. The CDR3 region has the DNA TGTGCCAGCAGTTTAGAGGGGACAGGCTCACCCGAGGGAGAAAAACTGTTTTTT.

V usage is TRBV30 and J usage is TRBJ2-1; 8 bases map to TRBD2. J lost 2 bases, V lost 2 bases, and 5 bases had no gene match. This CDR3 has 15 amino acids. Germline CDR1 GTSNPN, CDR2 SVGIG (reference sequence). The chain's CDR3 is CAWSISSGAYNEQFF. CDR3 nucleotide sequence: TGTGCCTGGAGTATCAGTAGCGGGGCCTACAATGAGCAGTTCTTC.

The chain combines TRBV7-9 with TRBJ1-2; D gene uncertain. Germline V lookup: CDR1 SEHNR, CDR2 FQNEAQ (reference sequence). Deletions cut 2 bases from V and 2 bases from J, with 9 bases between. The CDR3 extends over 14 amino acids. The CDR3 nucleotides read TGTGCCAGCAGCTTAATCCGGGAAAACTATGGCTACACCTTC. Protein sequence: CASSLIRENYGYTF.

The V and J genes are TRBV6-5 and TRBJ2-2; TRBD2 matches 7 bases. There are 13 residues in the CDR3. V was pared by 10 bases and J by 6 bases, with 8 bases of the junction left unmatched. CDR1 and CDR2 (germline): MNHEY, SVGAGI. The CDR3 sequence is CATGLGYPGELFF. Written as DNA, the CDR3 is TGTGCCACCGGACTAGGGTACCCCGGGGAGCTGTTTTTT.

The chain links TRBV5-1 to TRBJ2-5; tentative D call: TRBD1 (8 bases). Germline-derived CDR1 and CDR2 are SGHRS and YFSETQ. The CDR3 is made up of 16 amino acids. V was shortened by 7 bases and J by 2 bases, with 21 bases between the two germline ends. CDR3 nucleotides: TGCGCCAGCTCCCTCGGGGGGACAGGACTTCAAGAGACCCAGTACTTC. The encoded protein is CASSLGGTGLQETQYF.

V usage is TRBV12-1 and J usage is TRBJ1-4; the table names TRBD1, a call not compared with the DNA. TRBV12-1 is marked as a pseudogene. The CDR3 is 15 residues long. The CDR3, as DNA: TGTGCCAGCGCCGTCGACCTACAGGGGGCTGGGAAACTGTTTTTT. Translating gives CASAVDLQGAGKLFF.

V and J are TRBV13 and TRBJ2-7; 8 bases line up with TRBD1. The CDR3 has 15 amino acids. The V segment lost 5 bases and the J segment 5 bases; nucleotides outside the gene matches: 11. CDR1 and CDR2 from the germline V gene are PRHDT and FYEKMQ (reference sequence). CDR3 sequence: CASSLQADRDNEQYF. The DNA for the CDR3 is TGTGCCAGCAGCCTACAGGCGGACAGGGACAACGAGCAGTACTTC.

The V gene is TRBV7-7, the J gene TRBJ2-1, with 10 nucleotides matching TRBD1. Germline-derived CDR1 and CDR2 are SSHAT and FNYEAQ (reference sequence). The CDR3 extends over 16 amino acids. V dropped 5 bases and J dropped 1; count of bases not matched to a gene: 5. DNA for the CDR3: TGTGCCAGCAGCCCAGGGGACAGGGGATCCTACAATGAGCAGTTCTTC. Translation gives CASSPGDRGSYNEQFF.

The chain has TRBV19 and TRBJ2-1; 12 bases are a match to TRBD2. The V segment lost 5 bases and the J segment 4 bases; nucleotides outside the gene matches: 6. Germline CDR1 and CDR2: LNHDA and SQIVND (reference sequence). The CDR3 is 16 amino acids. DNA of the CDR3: TGTGCCAGTAGTTCTAGCGGGGGGGCCGAGTACAATGAGCAGTTCTTC. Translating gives CASSSSGGAEYNEQFF.

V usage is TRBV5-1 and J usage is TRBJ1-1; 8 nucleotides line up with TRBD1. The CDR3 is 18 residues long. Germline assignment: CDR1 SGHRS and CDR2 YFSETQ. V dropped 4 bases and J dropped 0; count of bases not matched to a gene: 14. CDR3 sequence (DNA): TGCGCCAGCAGCCTGTTCTCACCGGACAGGGCCCTGAACACTGAAGCTTTCTTT. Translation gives CASSLFSPDRALNTEAFF.

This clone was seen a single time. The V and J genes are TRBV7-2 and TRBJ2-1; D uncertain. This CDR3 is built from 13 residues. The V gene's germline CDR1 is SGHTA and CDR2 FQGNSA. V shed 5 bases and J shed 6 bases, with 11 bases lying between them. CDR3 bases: TGTGCCAGCAGCCCTGGACGTATCAATGAGCAGTTCTTC. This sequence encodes CASSPGRINEQFF.

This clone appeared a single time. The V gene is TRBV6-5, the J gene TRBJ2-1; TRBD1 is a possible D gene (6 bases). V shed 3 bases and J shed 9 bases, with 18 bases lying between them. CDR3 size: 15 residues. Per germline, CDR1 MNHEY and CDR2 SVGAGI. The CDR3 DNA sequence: TGTGCCAGCAGTTATTCTACAGGGCTAAATAGTGAGCAGTTCTTC. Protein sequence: CASSYSTGLNSEQFF.

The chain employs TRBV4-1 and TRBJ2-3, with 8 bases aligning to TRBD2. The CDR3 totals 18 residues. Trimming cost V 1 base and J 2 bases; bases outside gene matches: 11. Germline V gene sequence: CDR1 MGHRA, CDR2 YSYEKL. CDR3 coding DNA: TGCGCCAGCAGCCAAGCCGAGGGGTCGGGAGGGGCCACAGATACGCAGTATTTT. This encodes CASSQAEGSGGATDTQYF.

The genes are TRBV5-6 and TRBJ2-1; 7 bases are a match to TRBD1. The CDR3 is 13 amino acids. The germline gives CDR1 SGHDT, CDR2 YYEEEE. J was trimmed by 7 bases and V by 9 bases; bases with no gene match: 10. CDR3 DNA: TGTGCCATTGGACAGGCCCCCGGGAATGAGCAGTTCTTC. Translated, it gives CAIGQAPGNEQFF.